The 25 T cell receptor beta chains reported below all come from one sample, sequenced in a study of breast tumors, draining lymph nodes, adjacent tissues. Axillary draining lymph nodes of breast cancer patients supplied the node samples. From the multiplex PCR reads, TCRdb called clonotypes with MiXCR, one entry per CDR3 protein. The sample includes about 230,000 distinct CDR3 sequences, about a third of them seen just once. The sample was axillary lymph node tissue. All receptors derive from a female donor with breast cancer. Some clones in this sample may be carry-over from other donors' samples.

This clonotype was recorded at least ten times. V gene TRBV11-3 combines with J gene TRBJ2-3; D might be TRBD2 (6 bases). Trimming took off 3 bases at V and 4 bases at J, with 14 bases between the two ends. The CDR3 contains 15 residues. The germline CDR1 and CDR2 sequences are SGHNT and YENEEA. DNA for the CDR3: TGTGCCAGCAGCTTTCGGGAGACAACGGCAGATACGCAGTATTTT. Protein: CASSFRETTADTQYF.

The chain couples TRBV6-5 to TRBJ1-1, with D hard to call. CDR3 length equals 13 residues. Trimming shortened V by 7 bases and J by 4 bases, and 13 bases separated the two germline ends. CDR1 MNHEY and CDR2 SVGAGI come from the germline V gene. In nucleotides, the CDR3 is TGTGCCAGCACCCCGCCGGCCGGCACTGAAGCTTTCTTT. Translation gives CASTPPAGTEAFF.

This clonotype has more than one count but fewer than ten. The chain combines TRBV6-4 with TRBJ2-3; TRBD1 matches 7 bases. The CDR3 loop spans 15 amino acids. V lost 2 bases to trimming and J lost 3 bases; unmatched junction nucleotides: 5. The germline V gene has CDR1 MRHNA and CDR2 SNTAGT. CDR3: CASSDRGQLTDTQYF. DNA of the CDR3: TGTGCCAGCAGTGACAGGGGGCAACTAACAGATACGCAGTATTTT.

In its sample, this clonotype was seen many times. The chain carries TRBV20-1 and TRBJ2-7; D tentatively fits TRBD1 or TRBD2 (6 bases each). Germline V lookup: CDR1 DFQATT, CDR2 SNEGSKA (reference sequence). V shed 6 bases and J shed 0 bases, with 12 bases lying between them. The CDR3 is 13 amino acids. Here the CDR3 reads CSASPGASYEQYF. The CDR3 bases are TGCAGTGCCAGCCCGGGGGCCTCCTACGAGCAGTACTTC.

This clonotype came up a few times. V is TRBV7-9 and J is TRBJ1-1; 8 bases match TRBD1. After removal of 6 bases from V and 1 base from J, the junction contained 4 bases not matched to a gene. Per germline, CDR1 SEHNR and CDR2 FQNEAQ (reference sequence). The CDR3 runs 14 residues. This CDR3 is CASSRTGTNTEAFF. For the CDR3, the DNA is TGTGCCAGCAGTAGGACAGGGACGAACACTGAAGCTTTCTTT.

This clonotype was observed a single time. The chain carries TRBV29-1 and TRBJ1-6, with 8 bases that match TRBD1. V lost 6 bases to trimming and J lost 8 bases; unmatched junction nucleotides: 6. From germline, CDR1 is SQVTM and CDR2 ANQGSEA. CDR3 size: 13 residues. CDR3 in DNA: TGCAGCGTAGGACAGGGCAGTGATTCACCCCTCCACTTT. Residues: CSVGQGSDSPLHF.

This clonotype appeared many times. The V call is TRBV19, the J call TRBJ1-2; TRBD1 matches at 8 bases. After removal of 4 bases from V and 2 bases from J, the junction contained 6 bases not matched to a gene. This CDR3 spans 15 amino acids. Germline V CDR1 and CDR2: LNHDA, SQIVND (reference sequence). The CDR3 sequence is CASSRSQGANYGYTF. The DNA for the CDR3 is TGTGCCAGTAGTAGGTCCCAGGGGGCAAACTATGGCTACACCTTC.

V usage is TRBV7-2 and J usage is TRBJ2-7; a weak D match, TRBD2 (6 bases). V was pared by 1 base and J by 2 bases, with 9 bases between. The CDR3 spans 14 residues. The germline V gene has CDR1 SGHTA and CDR2 FQGNSA. CDR3 in amino acids: CASSLGGATYEQYF. The CDR3 region has the DNA TGTGCCAGCAGCTTAGGCGGGGCGACCTACGAGCAGTACTTC.

CDR3 DNA: TGTGCCAGCAGTGGGGCAGGTCTGAACACTGAAGCTTTCTTT. It is translated as CASSGAGLNTEAFF. The chain has TRBV6-4 and TRBJ1-1; no clear D. Germline lookup yields CDR1 MRHNA and CDR2 SNTAGT. Trimming removed 4 bases from V and 0 bases from J, with 9 bases in between. The CDR3 has 14 amino acids.

On this clonotype itself: This sequence may be a read error, since a much larger clone differs from it by one base. The chain combines TRBV3-1 with TRBJ1-3; D is uncertain. The CDR3 is 15 amino acids. Germline V lookup: CDR1 LGHDT, CDR2 YNNKEL (reference sequence). CDR3 protein: CASNQVGQLGNTIYF. CDR3 sequence (DNA): TGTGCCAGCAACCAAGTAGGCCAGCTTGGAAACACCATATATTTT.

On this clonotype itself: A single base separates this from a much larger clone, so it may be a read error. The CDR3 loop reads CTGGDTGKLFF. The CDR3 nucleotides are TGCACCGGGGGGGACACCGGGAAGCTGTTTTTT. This sequence joins TRBV29-1 and TRBJ2-2; 8 positions match TRBD2. This CDR3 is built from 11 residues. Germline V gene data show CDR1 as SQVTM and CDR2 as ANQGSEA.

V usage is TRBV5-6 and J usage is TRBJ2-2; 10 nucleotides line up with TRBD2. V was clipped by 2 bases and J by 5 bases; unmatched bases: 3. The CDR3 length is 15 residues. In germline, CDR1 is SGHDT, CDR2 YYEEEE. In DNA form, the CDR3 reads TGTGCCAGCAGCTTAGGACTAGCGGCTACCGGGGAGCTGTTTTTT. Its protein product is CASSLGLAATGELFF.

As for this clonotype: One end of the junction does not line up with germline, which may come from a read error. The chain has TRBV11-3 and TRBJ2-7; perhaps TRBD2 as D (5 bases). CDR1 and CDR2 (germline): SGHNT, YENEEA. CDR3 length equals 13 residues. CDR3 sequence: CASSLDLDYGQYF. As DNA, the CDR3 is TGTGCTAGCAGCTTAGATCTAGACTACGGGCAGTACTTC.

The chain uses TRBV4-1 and TRBJ2-4, with D perhaps given as TRBD1 or TRBD2 (6 bases each). Germline values: CDR1 MGHRA, CDR2 YSYEKL. The CDR3 sequence is 16 residues long. Trimming left V 4 bases short and J 1 base short, with 14 bases between. As DNA, the CDR3 is TGCGCCAGCAGCCCGCAAAGAGGGGGGGCCAAAAACATTCAGTACTTC. Translation: CASSPQRGGAKNIQYF.

Many counts were recorded for this clonotype. V gene TRBV2 combines with J gene TRBJ2-7; TRBD1 aligns across 9 bases. Germline V gene sequence: CDR1 SNHLY, CDR2 FYNNEI. The CDR3 loop spans 14 amino acids. The J segment lost 4 bases and the V segment lost 5 bases, leaving 6 bases of the junction unmatched. Written as DNA, the CDR3 is TGTGCCAGCAGTTTACAGGGGGCGCGGTACGAGCAGTACTTC. It is translated as CASSLQGARYEQYF.

J is TRBJ2-5 and V is TRBV29-1, with TRBD2 matching 9 bases. CDR1 is SQVTM, CDR2 ANQGSEA, per germline. With V trimmed by 7 bases and J by 5 bases, 11 bases remained unmatched. The CDR3 totals 14 residues. CDR3 DNA sequence: TGCAGCGCCAAGACGGGGACTAGCCGGGAGACCCAGTACTTC. This translates into CSAKTGTSRETQYF.

This clonotype showed up many times. J is TRBJ1-4 and V is TRBV20-1; TRBD1 agrees at 10 bases. The CDR3 totals 17 residues. CDR1 DFQATT and CDR2 SNEGSKA come from the germline V gene (reference sequence). After removal of 0 bases from V and 1 base from J, the junction contained 5 bases not matched to a gene. The DNA for the CDR3 is TGCAGTGCTAGAGATGTAAGGACAGGGGGAACTAATGAAAAACTGTTTTTT. Translated, it gives CSARDVRTGGTNEKLFF.

Only a few counts were recorded for this clonotype. The chain joins TRBV6-1 to TRBJ1-1, with D unresolved. This CDR3 spans 12 amino acids. CDR1 MNHNS and CDR2 SASEGT come from the germline V gene. With 4 bases removed from V and 0 bases from J, the gap between germline ends came to 3 bases. This chain's CDR3 is CASSVVNTEAFF. The DNA for the CDR3 is TGTGCCAGCAGTGTTGTGAACACTGAAGCTTTCTTT.

Ten or more counts support this clonotype. V is TRBV19 and J is TRBJ2-5; 8 bases line up with TRBD1. V was clipped by 3 bases and J by 0 bases; unmatched bases: 3. The CDR3 runs 15 residues. Germline V gene lookup returns CDR1 LNHDA and CDR2 SQIVND (reference sequence). CDR3 protein: CASSMRTGNQETQYF. CDR3 sequence (DNA): TGTGCCAGTAGTATGCGGACAGGGAACCAAGAGACCCAGTACTTC. Based on the CDR3 plus reference TRBV19 and TRBJ2-5, the full variable domain is DGGITQSPKYLFRKEGQNVTLSCEQNLNHDAMYWYRQDPGQGLRLIYYSQIVNDFQKGDIAEGYSVSREKKESFPLTVTSAQKNPTAFYLCASSMRTGNQETQYFGPGTRLLVL.

This clonotype was seen ten or more times. The chain couples TRBV25-1 to TRBJ1-1; TRBD1 matches at 7 bases. Germline loops: CDR1 MGHDK, CDR2 SYGVNS. CDR3 length equals 14 residues. V lost 1 base and J lost 1; bases outside the gene matches: 0. The CDR3 loop reads CASSEWTGNTEAFF. CDR3 nucleotides: TGTGCCAGCAGTGAATGGACAGGGAACACTGAAGCTTTCTTT.

The chain employs TRBV7-2 and TRBJ2-5; TRBD1 aligns across 7 bases. V was clipped by 5 bases and J by 4 bases; unmatched bases: 10. The germline CDR1 and CDR2 sequences are SGHTA and FQGNSA. The CDR3 has 15 residues. The CDR3 DNA is TGTGCCAGCAGCACTCCTACAGGGGCGGGAGAGACCCAGTACTTC. It translates to CASSTPTGAGETQYF.

V is TRBV6-2 or TRBV6-3 and J is TRBJ1-2, with D unresolved. The CDR3 contains 18 residues. Germline lookup yields CDR1 MNHEY and CDR2 SVGEGT. V lost 4 bases, J lost 5 bases, and 26 bases lay in between. The CDR3 DNA reads TGTGCCAGCAGTTCACGCCTTTCTAGCACAGATACGCAGTATGGCTACACCTTC. Translating gives CASSSRLSSTDTQYGYTF.

This clonotype came up many times. The chain has TRBV2 and TRBJ1-5; D is perhaps TRBD1 (6 bases). This CDR3 contains 14 residues. Trimming pared 6 bases from V and 3 bases from J, leaving 12 bases between. Germline values: CDR1 SNHLY, CDR2 FYNNEI. The CDR3 DNA follows: TGTGCCAGCAGCTGGACAGTTGACAATCAGCCCCAGCATTTT. It codes for CASSWTVDNQPQHF. Drawing the rest from reference TRBV2 and TRBJ1-5, the complete variable domain is EPEVTQTPSHQVTQMGQEVILRCVPISNHLYFYWYRQILGQKVEFLVSFYNNEISEKSEIFDDQFSVERPDGSNFTLKIRSTKLEDSAMYFCASSWTVDNQPQHFGDGTRLSIL.

The chain couples TRBV20-1 to TRBJ2-6; TRBD2 is a possible D gene (6 bases). The CDR3 spans 16 residues. Germline CDR1 and CDR2: DFQATT and SNEGSKA (reference sequence). Trimming took 0 bases from V and 10 from J, leaving 19 bases between them. The DNA of the CDR3 is TGCAGTGCTAGAGACATTGGGGAGGTTTCGGCAAACGTCCTGACTTTC. It codes for CSARDIGEVSANVLTF.

A single count supports this clonotype. This could be a read error, since a much larger clone is one nucleotide away. The chain carries TRBV4-1 and TRBJ2-4, with D maybe TRBD2 (6 bases). CDR1 is MGHRA and CDR2 is YSYEKL in the germline V gene. The CDR3 has 16 amino acids. Trimming left V 0 bases short and J 2 bases short, with 11 bases between. Here the CDR3 reads CASSQDGGASKNIQYF. Written as DNA, the CDR3 is TGCGCCAGCAGCCAAGACGGGGGAGCGTCCAAAAACATTCAGTACTTC.